This TCR beta chain was recovered during a study of CD8 T cells in Susac syndrome. Remarks on this clonotype: Its antigen is not known.

General study findings and limits: The study's TCR sequencing and HLA analysis drew on a certain number of individuals. That number was acknowledged as relatively small.

Trimming removed 0 bases at V and 4 bases at J, with 11 bases between. The CDR3 has 15 residues. Germline CDR1 is SGHRS and CDR2 is YFSETQ. Sequencing of TCR beta was carried out in blood CD8+ and CD4+ T cells. Isolation of CD8+ and CD4+ T cells was performed negatively, whereas enrichment of TEMRA cells was done by FACS. RNA in amounts of roughly 0.5 to 1 ug was reverse transcribed with random hexamers. TCR beta CDR3 was amplified by immunoSEQ covering 54 Vbeta and 13 Jbeta. MiXCR, run by TCRdb on the immunoSEQ multiplex PCR reads, gives a single entry per CDR3 protein. The sample includes about 160,000 distinct CDR3 sequences, over 85% of them seen just once.

The sequence was obtained from a human donor in good health. Specimen: CD4+ T cells from PBMCs. The chain links TRBV5-1 to TRBJ2-1; D may match TRBD1 or TRBD2 (5 bases each). CDR3 coding DNA: TGCGCCAGCAGCTTGGGGGACGGCCCTTACAATGAGCAGTTCTTC. Translating gives CASSLGDGPYNEQFF. Based on the CDR3 plus reference TRBV5-1 and TRBJ2-1, the full variable domain is KAGVTQTPRYLIKTRGQQVTLSCSPISGHRSVSWYQQTPGQGLQFLFEYFSETQRNKGNFPGRFSGRQFSNSRSEMNVSTLELGDSALYLCASSLGDGPYNEQFFGPGTRLTVL.